A selection of T cell receptor beta chains follows, all from one sample in a study of cytomegalovirus exposure and HLA in healthy donors. Profiled with immunoSEQ multiplex PCR; TCRdb holds only in-frame clones, not every one. The sample carries 100,000 or so clones, around 75% recorded once. The sequencing sample was made of PBMCs. The receptors derive from a man under 40 in good health and CMV-seronegative. Each CDR3 is given with its conserved first and last residue. The order of the fields is CDR3 protein, J gene, V gene, D gene. The D gene is left open where the match is weak.

CDR3aa: CASSYSFRDEQFF
j_gene: TRBJ2-1
v_gene: TRBV6-6
d_gene: NA

CDR3aa: CASSWGTSGGEQFF
j_gene: TRBJ2-1
v_gene: TRBV7-3
d_gene: TRBD2

CDR3aa: CASSFRKREFVDTQYF
j_gene: TRBJ2-3
v_gene: TRBV12-1
d_gene: NA

CDR3aa: CASSVAGANTGELFF
j_gene: TRBJ2-2
v_gene: TRBV9
d_gene: NA

CDR3aa: CASSQDVGLAGSEQFF
j_gene: TRBJ2-1
v_gene: TRBV4-1
d_gene: TRBD2

CDR3aa: CASSESQARYTF
j_gene: TRBJ1-2
v_gene: TRBV2
d_gene: NA

CDR3aa: CASSLEVSGSYEQYF
j_gene: TRBJ2-7
v_gene: TRBV5-1
d_gene: TRBD2

CDR3aa: CASSLYRVGTEAFF
j_gene: TRBJ1-1
v_gene: TRBV6-5
d_gene: NA

CDR3aa: CASLDRWNEKLFF
j_gene: TRBJ1-4
v_gene: TRBV28
d_gene: TRBD1

CDR3aa: CASSEARGGGKNTEAFF
j_gene: TRBJ1-1
v_gene: TRBV2
d_gene: NA

CDR3aa: CASKEREVDTEAFF
j_gene: TRBJ1-1
v_gene: TRBV19
d_gene: NA

CDR3aa: CASSSFRDTVYEQYF
j_gene: TRBJ2-7
v_gene: TRBV19
d_gene: NA

CDR3aa: CASSYRDSLFTGELFF
j_gene: TRBJ2-2
v_gene: TRBV5-6
d_gene: NA

CDR3aa: CASTEQGGSTEAFF
j_gene: TRBJ1-1
v_gene: TRBV10-2
d_gene: TRBD1

CDR3aa: CASSVVGRVGDNEQFF
j_gene: TRBJ2-1
v_gene: TRBV9
d_gene: TRBD2

CDR3aa: CASSPRQGSTGANVLTF
j_gene: TRBJ2-6
v_gene: TRBV18
d_gene: TRBD1

CDR3aa: CASSFEGRNEQFF
j_gene: TRBJ2-1
v_gene: TRBV7-2
d_gene: NA

CDR3aa: CASSPPGGAWGGELFF
j_gene: TRBJ2-2
v_gene: TRBV28
d_gene: TRBD1

CDR3aa: CASSPGLGIAGGFTDTQYF
j_gene: TRBJ2-3
v_gene: TRBV7-2
d_gene: TRBD2

CDR3aa: CASSRSGRSGELFF
j_gene: TRBJ2-2
v_gene: TRBV14
d_gene: TRBD2

CDR3aa: CSVETRTGQETQYF
j_gene: TRBJ2-5
v_gene: TRBV29-1
d_gene: TRBD1

CDR3aa: CASSGGLAVSYEQYF
j_gene: TRBJ2-7
v_gene: TRBV6-1
d_gene: TRBD2

CDR3aa: CASSRSGGAEGELFF
j_gene: TRBJ2-2
v_gene: TRBV2
d_gene: TRBD2

CDR3aa: CASSSSGGGSYEQYF
j_gene: TRBJ2-7
v_gene: TRBV28
d_gene: TRBD2

CDR3aa: CASREYEQYF
j_gene: TRBJ2-7
v_gene: TRBV6-1
d_gene: NA

CDR3aa: CASRPGQGYEQYF
j_gene: TRBJ2-7
v_gene: TRBV27
d_gene: TRBD1

CDR3aa: CASSPMMGGANEKLFF
j_gene: TRBJ1-4
v_gene: TRBV7-2
d_gene: NA

CDR3aa: CASSFLRATNEKLFF
j_gene: TRBJ1-4
v_gene: TRBV28
d_gene: NA

CDR3aa: CASSDPRGITDTQYF
j_gene: TRBJ2-3
v_gene: TRBV6-1
d_gene: TRBD2

CDR3aa: CASSLVTVNTEAFF
j_gene: TRBJ1-1
v_gene: TRBV7-9
d_gene: NA

CDR3aa: CASSATGGLDTQYF
j_gene: TRBJ2-3
v_gene: TRBV6-4
d_gene: NA

CDR3aa: CASRATVPGELFF
j_gene: TRBJ2-2
v_gene: TRBV28
d_gene: NA

CDR3aa: CASSPTTSESYEQYF
j_gene: TRBJ2-7
v_gene: TRBV7-9
d_gene: TRBD2

CDR3aa: CASISGGAGEQFF
j_gene: TRBJ2-1
v_gene: TRBV13
d_gene: TRBD2

CDR3aa: CASSPLQGAANTGELFF
j_gene: TRBJ2-2
v_gene: TRBV5-6
d_gene: TRBD1

CDR3aa: CASSLTSYEQYF
j_gene: TRBJ2-7
v_gene: TRBV7-2
d_gene: NA

CDR3aa: CASSLTGRGSYTEAFF
j_gene: TRBJ1-1
v_gene: TRBV7-8
d_gene: NA

CDR3aa: CASRGDSGNTIYF
j_gene: TRBJ1-3
v_gene: TRBV2
d_gene: NA

CDR3aa: CASSQGRNYEQYF
j_gene: TRBJ2-7
v_gene: TRBV7-7
d_gene: NA

CDR3aa: CASSRLAGQETQYF
j_gene: TRBJ2-5
v_gene: TRBV4-1
d_gene: TRBD2

CDR3aa: CASSSTRKSGETQYF
j_gene: TRBJ2-5
v_gene: TRBV7-9
d_gene: NA

CDR3aa: CASSKRGDYRNEQFF
j_gene: TRBJ2-1
v_gene: TRBV19
d_gene: NA

CDR3aa: CASNTAGEQYF
j_gene: TRBJ2-7
v_gene: TRBV6-5
d_gene: NA

CDR3aa: CASHDRGGRTDTQYF
j_gene: TRBJ2-3
v_gene: TRBV4-1
d_gene: NA

CDR3aa: CASSLGGLEQYF
j_gene: TRBJ2-7
v_gene: TRBV5-1
d_gene: NA

CDR3aa: CASSLGSGGRTYEQYF
j_gene: TRBJ2-7
v_gene: TRBV5-8
d_gene: NA

CDR3aa: CASSGLAGVAGELFF
j_gene: TRBJ2-2
v_gene: TRBV10-2
d_gene: TRBD2

CDR3aa: CASSWPGLEENTQYF
j_gene: TRBJ2-3
v_gene: TRBV7-9
d_gene: TRBD2

CDR3aa: CASSSLTSGGSYEQYF
j_gene: TRBJ2-7
v_gene: TRBV19
d_gene: TRBD2

CDR3aa: CASSFGGGVREATEAFF
j_gene: TRBJ1-1
v_gene: TRBV5-1
d_gene: NA

CDR3aa: CASSSYRGPADYGYTF
j_gene: TRBJ1-2
v_gene: TRBV18
d_gene: TRBD1

CDR3aa: CASSALQGNEAFF
j_gene: TRBJ1-1
v_gene: TRBV9
d_gene: NA

CDR3aa: CASSTGLADTQYF
j_gene: TRBJ2-3
v_gene: TRBV19
d_gene: NA

CDR3aa: CASSLGSDEKLFF
j_gene: TRBJ1-4
v_gene: TRBV5-4
d_gene: NA

CDR3aa: CASRRPGLNTGELFF
j_gene: TRBJ2-2
v_gene: TRBV6-5
d_gene: TRBD2

CDR3aa: CASSPDGVDGYTF
j_gene: TRBJ1-2
v_gene: TRBV11-2
d_gene: NA

CDR3aa: CASSVGQGAGDTQYF
j_gene: TRBJ2-3
v_gene: TRBV9
d_gene: TRBD1

CDR3aa: CASSLGGEQFF
j_gene: TRBJ2-1
v_gene: TRBV28
d_gene: NA

CDR3aa: CAWSLGQGMNEQYF
j_gene: TRBJ2-7
v_gene: TRBV30
d_gene: TRBD1

CDR3aa: CASSGTPLYEQYF
j_gene: TRBJ2-7
v_gene: TRBV10-1
d_gene: NA